What follows describes a single T cell receptor (beta chain). As processed by the authors: Amplified reference gene primers provided the basis for estimating nucleated cell counts. The repertoire was sequenced with immunoSEQ multiplex PCR; TCRdb's copy has only in-frame clones and lacks some. Clonal size and the V and J genes are those of that table, whereas D and trimming came from the DNA. The data contain over 200,000 clones, 70% to 90% of them singletons. Trimming left V 0 bases short and J 0 bases short, with 6 bases between. The germline CDR1 and CDR2 sequences are SGHTA and FQGNSA. This CDR3 is 15 amino acids long. Two negative PCRs, clearance, or symptom resolution had been documented for recovered Cohort 3 donors. The data originate from a study of blood T cell repertoires in COVID-19. Turning to the study itself: Samples representing acute and convalescent COVID-19 were sourced from the United States, Italy and Spain.

The chain recombines TRBV7-2 with TRBJ1-3; D ambiguous. The specimen was PBMCs or T cells enriched from blood (not recorded which). The TCR was taken from a man aged 25 to 45 who had recovered from COVID-19. The CDR3 DNA follows: TGTGCCAGCAGCTTAGCTTCCGGCTCTGGAAACACCATATATTTT. It specifies CASSLASGSGNTIYF.